This T cell receptor beta chain was profiled in a study of regulatory T cells in long-lasting Graves disease. Background on the study: Over 5 years of antithyroid drugs with positive TSH receptor antibodies was taken to mean persistent Graves' disease. Overall study results and limits: Favoring TRBV28, TRBJ1-2 and TRBJ2-5 was a feature seen in persistent disease.

Time point denoted: persistent/refractory GD, antithyroid drugs over 5 years with positive TRAb. PBMC RNA was the source of the TCR library. In regard to this clonotype: Its antigen is unidentified.

The authors built TCR beta libraries using iRepertoire HTBI primers and Arm-PCR of CDR3 regions. TCRdb used MiXCR to reprocess the multiplex PCR reads, holding one entry per CDR3 protein. The sample carries fewer than 450,000 distinct CDR3 sequences, 23% recorded once. This CDR3 region has 19 residues. V was clipped by 5 bases and J by 0 bases, with 25 bases between them. The germline gives CDR1 SGHAT, CDR2 FQNNGV. This sample comprised peripheral blood mononuclear cells (PBMCs), obtained when the disease was refractory, from a patient treated with antithyroid drugs. This rearrangement joins TRBV11-2 to TRBJ1-1; TRBD1 might be the D (6 bases). The source of this sequence is a female donor with Graves disease. The CDR3 loop reads CASSHHGLVRDKMNTEAFF. In DNA, the CDR3 is TGTGCCAGCAGCCACCATGGGTTGGTCCGGGACAAGATGAACACTGAAGCTTTCTTT.